These 19 T cell receptor beta chains were sequenced from one sample in a study of cytomegalovirus exposure and HLA in healthy donors. Primers for the PCR totalled 60 Vbeta and 13 Jbeta. The protocol was immunoSEQ multiplex PCR, while the TCRdb copy is restricted to in-frame clones and leaves out a portion. Among over 150,000 clones listed, approximately 77% were seen once. The specimen was PBMCs. Source of these receptors: a male donor in good health and CMV-seropositive.

The CDR3 protein is CASGSTGQDTEAFF. The CDR3 region has the DNA TGCGCCAGCGGTTCGACAGGGCAGGACACTGAAGCTTTCTTT. This chain joins TRBV5-1 and TRBJ1-1; 7 positions agree with TRBD1. The ends lost 7 bases at V and 3 bases at J; junction bases unmatched: 9. Germline CDR1 SGHRS, CDR2 YFSETQ. There are 14 residues in the CDR3.

The chain couples TRBV6-4 to TRBJ2-1, with 9 bases that match TRBD1. From germline, CDR1 is MRHNA and CDR2 SNTAGT. The V gene end was trimmed by 6 bases and the J gene end by 7 bases; junction bases not matched to a gene: 13. CDR3 length: 16 amino acids. The CDR3 DNA reads as TGTGCCAGCAGCCTTAGAGATCACAGGGGGCGGAATGAGCAGTTCTTC. This encodes CASSLRDHRGRNEQFF.

CDR3 coding DNA: TGTGCCAGCAGCCCTTATGGAAGCGGGGGGGCCCCAGATACGCAGTATTTT. Amino acid sequence: CASSPYGSGGAPDTQYF. The chain couples TRBV7-2 to TRBJ2-3; 10 positions match TRBD2. The CDR3 extends over 17 amino acids. V shed 5 bases, J shed 4 bases, and the junction held 12 bases outside the gene matches. The germline CDR1 and CDR2 sequences are SGHTA and FQGNSA.

The rearrangement links TRBV28 to TRBJ2-1, with TRBD2 matching 7 bases. J gave up 4 bases and V 4 bases, and 7 bases lay outside the gene matches. CDR1 MDHEN and CDR2 SYDVKM come from the germline V gene. The CDR3 consists of 15 residues. CDR3 in amino acids: CASSSSGELYNEQFF. CDR3 in DNA: TGTGCCAGCAGTTCGAGCGGGGAATTATACAATGAGCAGTTCTTC. Variable domain in full (rest from reference TRBV28 and TRBJ2-1): DVKVTQSSRYLVKRTGEKVFLECVQDMDHENMFWYRQDPGLGLRLIYFSYDVKMKEKGDIPEGYSVSREKKERFSLILESASTNQTSMYLCASSSSGELYNEQFFGPGTRLTVL.

CDR3 coding DNA: TGTGCCAGCAGCTCCACTCCAGGGGGCGGTGGACCACCCCTCCACTTT. Its translation: CASSSTPGGGGPPLHF. V usage is TRBV5-4 and J usage is TRBJ1-6; 8 nucleotides agree with TRBD1. J was trimmed by 11 bases and V by 3 bases; bases with no gene match: 13. CDR3 length equals 16 residues. From germline, CDR1 is SGHNT and CDR2 YYREEE (reference sequence).

The chain has TRBV6-5 and TRBJ2-7; 8 bases fit TRBD1. This CDR3 has 12 amino acids. The ends lost 5 bases at V and 5 bases at J; junction bases unmatched: 2. Germline CDR1 reads MNHEY; CDR2 reads SVGAGI. The CDR3, as DNA: TGTGCCAGCAGTAGGACAGGGAACGAGCAGTACTTC. Its protein is CASSRTGNEQYF.

CDR3 sequence (DNA): TGTGCCAGCAGCGTAGCGGAGGGTCCTTTCTACGAGCAGTACTTC. Its protein product is CASSVAEGPFYEQYF. The rearrangement joins TRBV9 to TRBJ2-7; D may be TRBD2 (6 bases). This CDR3 has 15 amino acids. Trimming cost V 0 bases and J 3 bases, with 13 bases left between them. In germline, CDR1 is SGDLS, CDR2 YYNGEE.

V is TRBV4-1 and J is TRBJ2-1; D is undetermined. CDR3 length: 17 residues. In germline, CDR1 is MGHRA, CDR2 YSYEKL. The germline V and J ends were trimmed by 4 bases and 0 bases, with 16 bases remaining between them. The CDR3 DNA follows: TGCGCCAGCAGCCCAAGCCTCGGAACAGCCTCCTACAATGAGCAGTTCTTC. This gives the protein CASSPSLGTASYNEQFF.

The chain joins TRBV6-5 to TRBJ2-7; 8 nucleotides match TRBD1. CDR1 is MNHEY, CDR2 SVGAGI, per germline. The junction had 8 bases not matched to a gene; V was cut back by 7 bases and J by 3 bases. This CDR3 has 14 amino acids. The CDR3 spells CASKPSTGGYEQYF. In nucleotides, the CDR3 is TGTGCCAGCAAACCTTCCACAGGGGGCTACGAGCAGTACTTC.

The gene calls are TRBV6-1 and TRBJ2-5; 8 bases align to TRBD2. Germline CDR1 MNHNS, CDR2 SASEGT. This CDR3 has 15 residues. With V trimmed by 0 bases and J by 11 bases, 11 bases remained unmatched. The CDR3 DNA follows: TGTGCCAGCAGTGAAGCTGGACGGGAGGGAGGGAAGCAGTACTTC. As protein: CASSEAGREGGKQYF.

J is TRBJ2-2 and V is TRBV9; D unclear. Per the germline V gene, CDR1 is SGDLS and CDR2 is YYNGEE. CDR3 length: 11 residues. V lost 3 bases to trimming and J lost 6 bases, with 3 bases between them. CDR3 DNA sequence: TGTGCCAGCAGCGCATCCGGGGAGCTGTTTTTT. This translates into CASSASGELFF.

V gene TRBV15 combines with J gene TRBJ2-1; D uncertain. This CDR3 region has 15 residues. Trimming took 0 bases from V and 2 from J, leaving 8 bases between them. Germline lookup yields CDR1 LNHNV and CDR2 YYDKDF (reference sequence). Here the CDR3 reads CATSRDQAPYNEQFF. The CDR3 nucleotides are TGTGCCACCAGCAGAGATCAGGCGCCCTACAATGAGCAGTTCTTC.

This clone came up a few times. The rearrangement joins TRBV4-1 to TRBJ1-6, with D unclear. Trimming removed 1 base at V and 15 bases at J, with 19 bases between. CDR3 length equals 15 residues. In germline, CDR1 is MGHRA, CDR2 YSYEKL. The CDR3 here is CASSQAPSKKGDLHF. Here the CDR3 DNA reads TGCGCCAGCAGCCAAGCTCCGAGTAAGAAGGGAGACCTCCACTTT.

The V gene is TRBV18, the J gene TRBJ1-1; D gene uncertain. The ends were cut back, 3 bases at V and 0 bases at J, with 11 bases in the middle. Germline CDR1 and CDR2: KGHSH and LQKENI. The CDR3 spans 15 residues. CDR3 sequence: CASSPWGEMNTEAFF. CDR3 in DNA: TGTGCCAGCTCACCCTGGGGAGAGATGAACACTGAAGCTTTCTTT.

This clone was detected only a few times. The J gene is TRBJ1-1, the V gene TRBV7-9, with 7 bases fitting TRBD1. The CDR3 has 13 residues. Germline V gives CDR1 SEHNR, CDR2 FQNEAQ (reference sequence). With V trimmed by 5 bases and J by 7 bases, 7 bases remained unmatched. The chain's CDR3 is CASSPGTAYEAFF. The CDR3 DNA reads TGTGCCAGCAGCCCCGGGACAGCCTATGAAGCTTTCTTT.

The chain couples TRBV4-1 to TRBJ1-3; D gene ambiguous. The germline V gene encodes CDR1 MGHRA and CDR2 YSYEKL. There are 16 residues in the CDR3. V dropped 1 base and J dropped 0 bases, with 10 bases sitting between them. The CDR3 region has the DNA TGCGCCAGCAGCCAAGGCGTGCCGAACTCTGGAAACACCATATATTTT. Translated: CASSQGVPNSGNTIYF.

The CDR3 sequence is CASRPGGEGQPQHF. Written as DNA, the CDR3 is TGCGCCAGCAGACCGGGGGGGGAGGGTCAGCCCCAGCATTTT. The J gene is TRBJ1-5, the V gene TRBV4-1; D might be TRBD1 (5 bases). The CDR3 has 14 amino acids. Germline V CDR1 and CDR2: MGHRA, YSYEKL. V was trimmed by 6 bases and J by 6 bases, leaving 15 bases between them.

The rearrangement links TRBV27 to TRBJ2-2; D may be TRBD2 (7 bases). The CDR3 is 16 amino acids. V was shortened by 11 bases and J by 3 bases, with 22 bases between the two germline ends. Germline-derived CDR1 and CDR2 are MNHEY and SMNVEV (reference sequence). The chain's CDR3 is CAGQRRGGPDTGELFF. The CDR3 DNA reads as TGTGCCGGACAGAGGAGGGGGGGACCGGACACCGGGGAGCTGTTTTTT.

This chain uses TRBV27 with TRBJ2-3, with a tentative D call TRBD1 (5 bases). Between the trimmed V and J ends, which lost 4 bases and 2 bases, there was a span of 13 bases. The CDR3 totals 15 residues. The V gene's germline CDR1 is MNHEY and CDR2 SMNVEV (reference sequence). In DNA, the CDR3 is TGTGCCAGCAGTTCAACAGGAGATCACACAGATACGCAGTATTTT. Protein product: CASSSTGDHTDTQYF.